The clone carrying this TCR beta chain appeared a single time. As yet, its antigen is unknown. As every portion of the isolated RNA was reverse transcribed, the sequencing read expressed TCRB transcripts. Here immunoSEQ multiplex PCR was the method, and the copy in TCRdb shows in-frame clones only, minus some. The sample yields a few hundred thousand clones, less than 20% seen once. The data derive from a study of beta chain features in type 1 diabetes. Study results and limitations: PCR may have favored shorter templates equally in patients and controls. The study found moderately but significantly shorter TCRB CDR3s in all four CD4+ subsets of Type 1 diabetes patients.

The CDR3 extends over 15 amino acids. V lost 3 bases to trimming and J lost 0 bases; unmatched junction nucleotides: 4. The V gene's germline CDR1 is GTSNPN and CDR2 SVGIG (reference sequence). Sequenced input: naive CD4+ T cells from blood. This receptor was identified in a woman between 18 and 30 years old in good health. V usage is TRBV30 and J usage is TRBJ2-3, with 9 bases lining up with TRBD1. The CDR3 DNA is TGTGCCTGGAGCAGGACAGGGGTCAGCACAGATACGCAGTATTTT. This encodes CAWSRTGVSTDTQYF.